The next 21 T cell receptor beta chains were all read from a single sample in a study of glioma-infiltrating T cells. Amplification of TCR alpha and beta CDR3 regions from RNA used iRepertoire nested multiplex PCR. TCRdb redid the calling of the multiplex PCR reads with MiXCR, one entry per CDR3 protein. The sample shows fewer than 110,000 distinct CDR3 sequences, around 31% of them seen only once. The sequenced sample was glioma tissue, nonneoplastic brain tissue, or PBMCs (not recorded which). These receptor sequences come from a human donor with low-grade glioma or glioblastoma, undergoing nonglioma brain surgery, or in good health (not recorded which).

This clonotype has ten or more counts. The J gene is TRBJ2-2, the V gene TRBV27; D unclear. The CDR3 spans 12 residues. Germline assignment: CDR1 MNHEY and CDR2 SMNVEV (reference sequence). Trimming left V 6 bases short and J 3 bases short, with 5 bases between. CDR3: CASSRYTGELFF. The CDR3 nucleotides read TGTGCCAGCAGCAGATACACCGGGGAGCTGTTTTTT.

The CDR3 here is CASSSRDYPTDTQYF. DNA for the CDR3: TGTGCCAGCAGCTCCCGGGACTACCCCACAGATACGCAGTATTTT. This sequence joins TRBV11-2 and TRBJ2-3, with TRBD2 matching over 7 bases. Germline values: CDR1 SGHAT, CDR2 FQNNGV. Trimming removed 4 bases from V and 2 bases from J; junction bases left unmatched: 6. CDR3 size: 15 residues.

This clonotype was counted ten times or more. This chain uses TRBV2 with TRBJ2-3; 9 bases map to TRBD2. This CDR3 has 11 amino acids. Trimming cost V 11 bases and J 5 bases; bases outside gene matches: 2. Germline V gene data show CDR1 as SNHLY and CDR2 as FYNNEI. The CDR3 nucleotides read TGTGCCGGAGCGGGGGGAGATACGCAGTATTTT. Amino acids: CAGAGGDTQYF.

This chain uses TRBV15 with TRBJ1-2; D is unresolved. This CDR3 contains 15 residues. Deletions cut 3 bases from V and 3 bases from J, with 14 bases between. The germline V gene has CDR1 LNHNV and CDR2 YYDKDF (reference sequence). The CDR3 loop reads CATSSLREGHYGYTF. In nucleotides, the CDR3 is TGTGCCACCAGCAGCTTAAGGGAAGGACACTATGGCTACACCTTC.

The chain is built from TRBV3-1 and TRBJ1-1; D uncertain. This CDR3 comprises 11 residues. Germline CDR1 and CDR2: LGHDT and YNNKEL (reference sequence). V dropped 5 bases and J dropped 10 bases, with 11 bases sitting between them. CDR3 sequence reads: CASSEGSRAFF. Here the CDR3 DNA reads TGTGCCAGCAGCGAGGGAAGTCGAGCTTTCTTT.

Remarks on this clonotype: Since a much larger clone is just one base distant, this may be a read error. Because the CDR3 is missing its conserved closing phenylalanine or tryptophan, this is likely a read error. The chain couples TRBV5-1 to TRBJ2-3; no clear D gene. The germline V and J ends were trimmed by 4 bases and 3 bases, with 6 bases remaining between them. CDR1 SGHRS and CDR2 YFSETQ come from the germline V gene. The CDR3 contains 12 residues. The CDR3 protein is CASSLQTDTQYL. CDR3 coding DNA: TGCGCCAGCAGCCTCCAAACAGATACGCAGTATTTG.

This clonotype was seen many times. The chain recombines TRBV6-1 with TRBJ1-1; unclear D gene. The germline V and J ends were trimmed by 7 bases and 0 bases, with 6 bases remaining between them. In germline, CDR1 is MNHNS, CDR2 SASEGT. CDR3 length equals 12 residues. As DNA, the CDR3 is TGTGCCAGCACCACAATGAACACTGAAGCTTTCTTT. Translated: CASTTMNTEAFF.

This clonotype was observed many times. CDR3 in DNA: TGTGCCAGCAGTTACGTACAAGAGACCCAGTACTTC. This codes for CASSYVQETQYF. This chain connects TRBV6-2 or TRBV6-3 to TRBJ2-5; D uncertain. Germline V gene sequence: CDR1 MNHEY, CDR2 SVGEGT. The CDR3 spans 12 residues. V lost 2 bases and J 2 bases, leaving 3 bases between the germline ends.

This clonotype was picked up many times. This sequence joins TRBV7-2 and TRBJ1-6; tentative D call: TRBD1 (5 bases). Germline V gene lookup returns CDR1 SGHTA and CDR2 FQGNSA. The CDR3 loop spans 13 amino acids. V lost 5 bases to trimming and J lost 11 bases, with 13 bases between them. Here the CDR3 reads CASSRRTDTPLHF. Here the CDR3 DNA reads TGTGCCAGCAGCCGACGGACGGACACACCCCTCCACTTT.

Remarks on this clonotype: One end of the junction varies from germline; a read error may be responsible. The chain uses TRBV29-1 and TRBJ1-1; weak D call: TRBD1 (6 bases). CDR1 and CDR2 from the germline V gene are SQVTM and ANQGSEA. CDR3 length: 11 amino acids. CDR3: CSADRNTEASF. DNA for the CDR3: TGCAGCGCGGACAGAAACACTGAAGCTTCCTTT.

This clonotype has a handful of counts. This chain connects TRBV11-2 to TRBJ1-5; D possibly corresponds to TRBD1 (5 bases). The CDR3 has 14 amino acids. V was cut by 0 bases and J by 11 bases, with 14 bases left in between. Germline V gene sequence: CDR1 SGHAT, CDR2 FQNNGV. CDR3 protein: CASSLDPADNTQHF. As DNA, the CDR3 is TGTGCCAGCAGCTTAGATCCGGCGGACAATACCCAGCATTTT. The full variable domain, completed using reference TRBV11-2 and TRBJ1-5, is EAGVAQSPRYKIIEKRQSVAFWCNPISGHATLYWYQQILGQGPKLLIQFQNNGVVDDSQLPKDRFSAERLKGVDSTLKIQPAKLEDSAVYLCASSLDPADNTQHFGDGTRLSIL.

As regards this clonotype: A read error may be the cause here, since a much bigger clone is one base away. V gene TRBV27 combines with J gene TRBJ2-7, with D perhaps TRBD1 (5 bases). Germline lookup yields CDR1 MNHEY and CDR2 SMNVEV (reference sequence). CDR3 length: 15 residues. CDR3 sequence reads: CASSLSGVSSHEQYF. CDR3 DNA sequence: TGTGCCAGCAGTTTATCAGGGGTTAGCTCCCACGAGCAGTACTTC.

This sequence joins TRBV7-9 and TRBJ2-7; 10 bases agree with TRBD1. V was pared by 5 bases and J by 2 bases, with 9 bases of the junction left unmatched. The CDR3 loop spans 16 amino acids. Germline V gene lookup returns CDR1 SEHNR and CDR2 FQNEAQ (reference sequence). The CDR3 nucleotides are TGTGCCAGCAGCCCCAAGGGGGACAGGGGAACCTACGAGCAGTACTTC. Protein sequence: CASSPKGDRGTYEQYF.

The table lists this clonotype with many counts. CDR3 sequence: CASSSGTGSYGYTF. The CDR3 bases are TGTGCCAGCAGCTCCGGGACAGGTTCCTATGGCTACACCTTC. The V and J genes are TRBV7-2 and TRBJ1-2, with 8 positions matching TRBD1. The junction had 5 bases not matched to a gene; V was cut back by 4 bases and J by 4 bases. From germline, CDR1 is SGHTA and CDR2 FQGNSA. This CDR3 spans 14 amino acids.

There are a few counts of this clonotype. The chain employs TRBV12-3 or TRBV12-4 and TRBJ2-1; D not resolved. V was shortened by 5 bases and J by 10 bases, with 21 bases between the two germline ends. The CDR3 has 15 residues. The chain's CDR3 is CASSLSPQGQKEQFF. DNA of the CDR3: TGTGCCAGCAGTCTGTCCCCACAAGGGCAAAAAGAGCAGTTCTTC.

This clonotype was recorded many times. The chain employs TRBV28 and TRBJ2-2; 10 nucleotides match TRBD2. The CDR3 contains 16 residues. Germline V gene lookup returns CDR1 MDHEN and CDR2 SYDVKM. The ends lost 2 bases at V and 3 bases at J; junction bases unmatched: 3. CDR3 nucleotide sequence: TGTGCCAGCAGTTTAGGACTAGCGGAGGACACCGGGGAGCTGTTTTTT. Translating gives CASSLGLAEDTGELFF.

This clonotype has ten or more counts. The chain carries TRBV4-2 and TRBJ2-1; TRBD1 matches at 7 bases. The length of the CDR3 is 16 residues. The V gene end was trimmed by 4 bases and the J gene end by 6 bases; junction bases not matched to a gene: 12. In germline, CDR1 is LGHNA, CDR2 YNFKEQ. The CDR3 loop is CASSLTAGTEFNEQFF. For the CDR3, the DNA is TGTGCCAGCAGCCTTACAGCCGGGACAGAATTCAATGAGCAGTTCTTC.

The table lists this clonotype with many counts. The chain employs TRBV11-2 and TRBJ2-3; 9 bases line up with TRBD2. This CDR3 is 15 amino acids long. The junction had 2 bases not matched to a gene; V was cut back by 3 bases and J by 1 base. Germline loops: CDR1 SGHAT, CDR2 FQNNGV. The CDR3, as DNA: TGTGCCAGCAGCTTTGTAGCGGGGGGCACAGATACGCAGTATTTT. This translates into CASSFVAGGTDTQYF.

About this clonotype itself: It may be a read error: a sequence one base away is much more abundant. The chain is built from TRBV27 and TRBJ2-2, with TRBD2 matching 10 bases. CDR3 length: 15 amino acids. Trimming cost V 11 bases and J 1 base; bases outside gene matches: 7. CDR1 is MNHEY and CDR2 is SMNVEV in the germline V gene (reference sequence). The CDR3 is CACNRLAGNTGELFF. The CDR3 DNA sequence: TGTGCCTGCAACCGACTAGCGGGGAACACCGGGGAGCTGTTTTTT.

In its sample, this clonotype was seen a few times. The chain couples TRBV4-2 to TRBJ2-7; the match to TRBD1 covers 9 bases. The length of the CDR3 is 16 residues. The germline V gene encodes CDR1 LGHNA and CDR2 YNFKEQ. Trimming took 5 bases from V and 5 from J; bases not matched to a gene: 13. The CDR3 here is CASSTRTGTGFHEQYF. CDR3 bases: TGTGCCAGCAGCACGAGAACCGGGACAGGGTTCCACGAGCAGTACTTC.

This clonotype was seen more than once but under ten times. The chain has TRBV19 and TRBJ1-2, with D unclear. The CDR3 covers 13 residues. V was trimmed by 7 bases and J by 10 bases, leaving 19 bases between them. CDR1 is LNHDA, CDR2 SQIVND, per germline (reference sequence). CDR3 sequence reads: CASTRSGSEPYTF. CDR3 DNA sequence: TGTGCCAGTACTCGTTCCGGGTCAGAACCCTACACCTTC.